The TCR beta chain described here comes from a study of cytomegalovirus exposure and HLA in healthy donors. The CDR3 loop spans 13 amino acids. V was trimmed by 2 bases and J by 8 bases, leaving 12 bases between them. CDR1 MGHDK and CDR2 SYGVNS come from the germline V gene. Though nominally healthy at sampling, donors likely had unrecorded immune exposures. This donor's CMV serostatus went unrecorded. For this clone: The antigen is not known.

Study-wide results and caveats: Researchers catalogued about 150 TCR beta chains as cytomegalovirus-associated.

PCR primers comprised 60 Vbeta and 13 Jbeta primers. Sequencing used immunoSEQ multiplex PCR; TCRdb keeps in-frame clones, though not all of them. The sample contains 250,000 or so clones, over 75% of which appear only once. The chain is built from TRBV25-1 and TRBJ1-2; D is unresolved. Sequenced sample: PBMCs. This receptor was obtained from a human donor in good health. In DNA, the CDR3 is TGTGCCAGCAGTGAACTGAGGGATCACGGCTACACCTTC. Residues: CASSELRDHGYTF.